This T cell receptor (beta chain) was found in a study of esophageal squamous cell carcinoma under preoperative chemotherapy. On this clonotype: The antigen is not known. Its ends do not fully match the called genes, so a read error is possible.

Time point of the sample: before preoperative PTX-NDP chemotherapy. Patients received paclitaxel-nedaplatin as preoperative chemotherapy before surgery. Study-wide findings and caveats: After treatment, tumor-infiltrating lymphocytes seemed to come partly from incoming peripheral T cells, not only local changes. Paclitaxel-nedaplatin therapy caused immediate, substantial clonotype frequency changes. After chemotherapy, TCR diversity rose significantly in peripheral T cells but not in tumor-infiltrating lymphocytes.

One entry per CDR3 protein results from TCRdb running MiXCR on the PCR reads. The sample includes 15,000 to 20,000 distinct CDR3 sequences, 48% of them seen just once. The length of the CDR3 is 14 residues. Germline V gives CDR1 ENHRY, CDR2 SYGVKD. The specimen was collected from a patient given preoperative chemotherapy. The TCR originated in a human donor with esophageal squamous cell carcinoma. The donor label of this sample is uncertain. The genes are TRBV10-3 and TRBJ2-2; 7 positions agree with TRBD1. CDR3 in amino acids: CVGSLAVSTGELYF. CDR3 bases: TGTGTGGGCAGCCTGGCTGTGAGCACAGGGGAGCTGTATTTT.